The source of this TCR beta chain is a study of T cell changes during pregnancy in multiple sclerosis (dated by TCRdb to the late 2010s). Notes on the research overall: The study looked at changes in the T cell repertoire across pregnancy in women with multiple sclerosis.

The protocol used for the library was the immunoSEQ multiplex PCR assay. The table was pulled from immuneACCESS by TCRdb, which kept in-frame rearrangements only. Such tables lose some clones; where checked, under half of the loss comes from unresolved V genes, and the rest has no known cause. The sample table shows about 9,000 clones, and 70% to 90% are seen once. The top ten hold roughly 10% of the sample. About this clone itself: The specificity of this receptor is unknown. It has no much larger one-base neighbor in the sample; base qualities were not kept.

The CDR3 runs 14 amino acids, cysteine and phenylalanine included. Only the CDR3 region is kept as DNA, spanning 42 bases read in frame from base 1. CDR1 and CDR2, per the germline V gene, are SGHVS and FQNEAQ. Clipping removes 6 bases from V and 2 bases from J, with 4 as the unmatched junction base count. This receptor chain uses TRBV7-8 and TRBJ2-3; TRBD2 matches 8 bases in the middle. This specimen was CD8+ T cells from peripheral blood mononuclear cells, taken in the first trimester of pregnancy. The clonotype was recovered from a female donor in good health, enrolled as a control in a pregnancy study. The CDR3 amino acid sequence is: CASRFGGDTDTQYF. The DNA sequence is TGTGCCAGCAGGTTCGGGGGGGACACAGATACGCAGTATTTT.